The sequence of this TCR beta chain was determined in a study of CD8 T cells in ankylosing spondylitis. V shed 4 bases and J shed 3 bases, with 17 bases lying between them. This CDR3 is 16 amino acids long. Germline-derived CDR1 and CDR2 are SGHTA and FQGNSA. With molecular barcodes, quantitative 5'-RACE was used to make the TCR beta libraries. One entry per CDR3 protein results from TCRdb running MiXCR on the 5' RACE reads. The data hold about 250,000 distinct CDR3 sequences, with roughly 8% observed a single time. Study observations and caveats: Reportedly, disease-linked clones are significantly enriched in ankylosing spondylitis patients' matched synovial fluid.

This clonotype was recorded many times. As yet, its antigen is unknown. This chain joins TRBV7-2 and TRBJ2-3; D tentatively fits TRBD1 or TRBD2 (5 bases each). The clonotype comes from a female donor with ankylosing spondylitis or in good health (not recorded which). Sequences were obtained from blood, either unsorted or a sorted T cell fraction (not recorded which). In DNA, the CDR3 is TGTGCCAGCAGCTCCATCCGTGGGGGTCCAACAGATACGCAGTATTTT. This gives the protein CASSSIRGGPTDTQYF.